The T cell receptor (beta chain) under discussion was sequenced for a study of blood T cell repertoires in COVID-19. Across the whole study: Samples came from the United States, Italy and Spain, spanning acute and convalescent COVID-19.

CDR1 and CDR2 (germline): SGHTA, FQGTGA. V was trimmed by 1 base and J by 4 bases, leaving 9 bases between them. The CDR3 contains 14 residues. Cohort 3 recovery required two negative PCRs, clearance, or symptom resolution. Measured with immunoSEQ multiplex PCR; TCRdb has only the in-frame clones, and not every one. The table includes hundreds of thousands of clones, less than 85% detected once. This TCR was recovered from a man aged 40-49 years who had recovered from COVID-19. This sequence joins TRBV7-3 and TRBJ2-3; D remains unclear. Sequenced material: PBMCs or T cells enriched from blood (not recorded which). The CDR3 reads CASSLNTGADTQYF. The DNA of the CDR3 is TGTGCCAGCAGCTTAAATACGGGTGCAGATACGCAGTATTTT.